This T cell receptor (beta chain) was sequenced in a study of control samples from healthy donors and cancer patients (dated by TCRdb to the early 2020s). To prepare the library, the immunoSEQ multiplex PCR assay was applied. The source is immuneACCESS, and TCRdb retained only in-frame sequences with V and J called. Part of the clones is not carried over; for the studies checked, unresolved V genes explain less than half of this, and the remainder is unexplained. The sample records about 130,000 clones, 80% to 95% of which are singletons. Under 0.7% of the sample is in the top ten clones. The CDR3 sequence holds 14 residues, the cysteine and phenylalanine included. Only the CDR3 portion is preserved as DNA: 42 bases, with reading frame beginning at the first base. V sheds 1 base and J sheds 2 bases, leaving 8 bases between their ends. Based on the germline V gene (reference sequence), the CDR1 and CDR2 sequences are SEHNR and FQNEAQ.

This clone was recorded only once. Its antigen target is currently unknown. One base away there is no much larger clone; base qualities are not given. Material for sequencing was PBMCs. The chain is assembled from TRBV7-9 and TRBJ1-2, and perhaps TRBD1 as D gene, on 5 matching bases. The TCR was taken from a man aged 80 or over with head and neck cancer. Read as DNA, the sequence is TGTGCCAGCAGCTTAGAATACAGGAACTATGGCTACACCTTC. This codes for CASSLEYRNYGYTF.